Presented here are 31 T cell receptor beta chains from one specimen sequenced in a study of T cells in Graves' hyperthyroidism and ophthalmopathy. Regions amplified from RNA transcripts were the TCR beta CDR3 regions. TCR CDR3 regions were first amplified by RT-PCR with HTBI primers. TCRdb reprocessed the multiplex PCR reads via MiXCR and lists one record per CDR3 protein. The sample includes approximately 430,000 distinct CDR3 sequences, about 15% of them seen just once. The sequenced sample consisted of blood. All receptors come from a man younger than 30 with Graves' ophthalmopathy.

This clonotype was seen many times. The chain combines TRBV5-4 with TRBJ2-7; D remains ambiguous. The CDR3 runs to 11 residues. Germline CDR1 and CDR2: SGHNT and YYREEE (reference sequence). The V gene lost 4 bases and the J gene lost 3 bases, with 5 bases spanning the gap. The CDR3 spells CASSRNYEQYF. The CDR3 bases are TGTGCCAGCAGCCGTAACTACGAGCAGTACTTC.

This clonotype was recorded at least ten times. The gene calls are TRBV6-6 and TRBJ1-1; D is unclear. The V and J ends lost 2 bases and 3 bases respectively, with 7 bases between them. The CDR3 is 13 amino acids. The V gene's germline CDR1 is MNHNY and CDR2 SVGAGI (reference sequence). The CDR3 sequence: CASSYRSDTEAFF. The CDR3 DNA is TGTGCCAGCAGTTACCGGTCGGACACTGAAGCTTTCTTT.

The rearrangement uses TRBV6-1 and TRBJ2-1, with 7 nucleotides matching TRBD2. V dropped 6 bases and J dropped 4; count of bases not matched to a gene: 3. The CDR3 consists of 13 residues. CDR1 and CDR2 (germline): MNHNS, SASEGT. The DNA for the CDR3 is TGTGCCAGCAGGATGGGGGGGTACAATGAGCAGTTCTTC. It encodes CASRMGGYNEQFF.

This clonotype was recorded many times. This chain joins TRBV6-1 and TRBJ1-5; a possible D gene is TRBD1 (5 bases). CDR3 length: 14 amino acids. CDR1 is MNHNS, CDR2 SASEGT, per germline. The V and J ends lost 6 bases and 4 bases respectively, with 13 bases between them. CDR3 protein: CASRREGKNQPQHF. Written as DNA, the CDR3 is TGTGCCAGCAGGCGGGAGGGGAAGAATCAGCCCCAGCATTTT.

This clonotype was observed many times. V gene TRBV20-1 combines with J gene TRBJ2-7; D is perhaps TRBD1 (5 bases). The CDR3 totals 13 residues. Germline CDR1 is DFQATT and CDR2 is SNEGSKA (reference sequence). V lost 5 bases, J lost 1 base, and 12 bases lay in between. CDR3 loop: CSAQTDASYEQYF. DNA of the CDR3: TGCAGTGCTCAGACAGACGCTTCCTACGAGCAGTACTTC.

In the case of this clonotype: A much larger clonotype is one base distant, so this may be a read error. The V call is TRBV7-9, the J call TRBJ2-7; no clear D. Germline CDR1 is SEHNR and CDR2 is FQNEAQ (reference sequence). The V end lost 7 bases, the J end lost 2 bases, and 15 bases lay between the germline ends. The CDR3 totals 14 residues. CDR3 nucleotide sequence: TGTGCCAGCACCGGAAGAACAGCCCCCTACGAGCAGTACTTC. Its protein product is CASTGRTAPYEQYF.

This clonotype was recorded at least ten times. This chain uses TRBV19 with TRBJ2-2; D unresolved. Germline CDR1 is LNHDA and CDR2 is SQIVND (reference sequence). This CDR3 comprises 14 residues. V gave up 1 base and J gave up 9 bases, with 12 bases separating them. In DNA, the CDR3 is TGTGCCAGTAGTATAGCCGAACCAGGCAGGGAGCTGTTTTTT. It specifies CASSIAEPGRELFF.

This clonotype occurred many times. The rearrangement uses TRBV30 and TRBJ1-2, with TRBD1 as a possible D gene (5 bases). The CDR3 extends over 11 amino acids. Trimming shortened V by 1 base and J by 5 bases, and 5 bases separated the two germline ends. Germline V gene sequence: CDR1 GTSNPN, CDR2 SVGIG (reference sequence). Here the CDR3 DNA reads TGTGCCTGGAGTGAGGGGTATGGCTACACCTTC. It codes for CAWSEGYGYTF. Using reference TRBV30 and TRBJ1-2 for the parts outside the CDR3, the full variable domain is SQTIHQWPATLVQPVGSPLSLECTVEGTSNPNLYWYRQAAGRGLQLLFYSVGIGQISSEVPQNLSASRPQDRQFILSSKKLLLSDSGFYLCAWSEGYGYTFGSGTRLTVV.

Concerning this clonotype: This may be a read error, as it is one base from a much larger clone. The chain uses TRBV7-9 and TRBJ2-1; 13 bases map to TRBD2. The ends lost 6 bases at V and 8 bases at J; junction bases unmatched: 13. Germline V CDR1 and CDR2: SEHNR, FQNEAQ (reference sequence). The CDR3 runs to 17 residues. CDR3: CASSFTSGGARMDEQFF. CDR3 DNA sequence: TGTGCCAGCAGTTTTACTAGCGGGGGGGCGAGAATGGATGAGCAGTTCTTC.

The rearrangement uses TRBV29-1 and TRBJ1-2, with TRBD1 matching 7 bases. CDR3 size: 15 residues. The junction had 12 bases not matched to a gene; V was cut back by 4 bases and J by 4 bases. Germline V gene lookup returns CDR1 SQVTM and CDR2 ANQGSEA. The chain's CDR3 is CSVVPETGPSYGYTF. The CDR3 nucleotides are TGCAGCGTTGTACCGGAGACAGGGCCCTCCTATGGCTACACCTTC.

This clonotype was recorded many times. The CDR3 region has the DNA TGTGCCAGCAGGAATCCGACAGGGAATGGCTACACCTTC. Translation gives CASRNPTGNGYTF. The rearrangement joins TRBV6-1 to TRBJ1-2, with 7 bases lining up with TRBD1. Germline CDR1 MNHNS, CDR2 SASEGT. The CDR3 sequence is 13 residues long. Trimming took 6 bases from V and 6 from J; bases not matched to a gene: 7.

The genes are TRBV4-1 and TRBJ2-1; either TRBD1 or TRBD2 may fit D (5 bases each). CDR1 MGHRA and CDR2 YSYEKL come from the germline V gene. The CDR3 has 16 amino acids. V lost 0 bases to trimming and J lost 10 bases, with 19 bases between them. DNA of the CDR3: TGCGCCAGCAGCCAAGAGAGACAGCGGATTTCCTACGAGCAGTTCTTC. Translation gives CASSQERQRISYEQFF.

This sequence joins TRBV5-1 and TRBJ2-3; 8 bases fit TRBD1. The V segment lost 5 bases and the J segment 2 bases; nucleotides outside the gene matches: 10. Germline V CDR1 and CDR2: SGHRS, YFSETQ. The CDR3 has 16 amino acids. CDR3 in DNA: TGCGCCAGCAGTTTACAGGGGGTGTTAGACACAGATACGCAGTATTTT. This translates into CASSLQGVLDTDTQYF. The entire variable domain, with the rest obtained from reference TRBV5-1 and TRBJ2-3, is as follows: KAGVTQTPRYLIKTRGQQVTLSCSPISGHRSVSWYQQTPGQGLQFLFEYFSETQRNKGNFPGRFSGRQFSNSRSEMNVSTLELGDSALYLCASSLQGVLDTDTQYFGPGTRLTVL.

In this sample, this clonotype turned up many times. The rearrangement joins TRBV12-3 or TRBV12-4 to TRBJ2-6; the D is unclear. The V end was cut by 7 bases, the J end by 0 bases, with 10 bases between. The CDR3 loop spans 15 amino acids. As DNA, the CDR3 is TGTGCCAGCAAGTCCCGGACCTCTGGGGCCAACGTCCTGACTTTC. This translates into CASKSRTSGANVLTF.

The rearrangement links TRBV3-1 to TRBJ2-1; 9 nucleotides align to TRBD1. The length of the CDR3 is 15 residues. V dropped 3 bases and J dropped 9; count of bases not matched to a gene: 9. CDR1 and CDR2 (germline): LGHDT, YNNKEL (reference sequence). In DNA, the CDR3 is TGTGCCAGCAGCCATAACAGGGGGCGAGTGATTGAGCAGTTCTTC. This gives the protein CASSHNRGRVIEQFF.

This clonotype was seen repeatedly, ten times or more. The V gene is TRBV7-9, the J gene TRBJ2-3, with D possibly TRBD1 on 5 matching bases. CDR1 and CDR2 (germline): SEHNR, FQNEAQ (reference sequence). Trimming removed 5 bases at V and 0 bases at J, with 12 bases between. This CDR3 is 15 amino acids long. The CDR3 DNA follows: TGTGCCAGCAGCGAACCGACAGTTAGCACAGATACGCAGTATTTT. Translation: CASSEPTVSTDTQYF.

This clonotype came up many times. V usage is TRBV2 and J usage is TRBJ2-1; 10 bases fit TRBD2. The CDR3 is made up of 14 amino acids. Germline V CDR1 and CDR2: SNHLY, FYNNEI. Trimming removed 5 bases from V and 9 bases from J; junction bases left unmatched: 7. CDR3 sequence: CASSWLAGAFEQFF. The CDR3 DNA follows: TGTGCCAGCAGTTGGCTAGCGGGAGCTTTTGAGCAGTTCTTC. The whole variable domain, remainder taken from reference TRBV2 and TRBJ2-1, is EPEVTQTPSHQVTQMGQEVILRCVPISNHLYFYWYRQILGQKVEFLVSFYNNEISEKSEIFDDQFSVERPDGSNFTLKIRSTKLEDSAMYFCASSWLAGAFEQFFGPGTRLTVL.

This clonotype was picked up many times. This chain links TRBV7-2 with TRBJ2-6; 7 positions match TRBD1. The CDR3 totals 16 residues. Germline V gives CDR1 SGHTA, CDR2 FQGNSA. Trimming cost V 5 bases and J 0 bases; bases outside gene matches: 4. Here the CDR3 reads CASSRTGGSGANVLTF. The DNA for the CDR3 is TGTGCCAGCAGCCGGACAGGAGGCTCTGGGGCCAACGTCCTGACTTTC.

This clonotype was observed at least ten times. The V call is TRBV11-2, the J call TRBJ2-7; D ambiguous. Trimming took 1 base from V and 6 from J, leaving 7 bases between them. The CDR3 has 12 amino acids. Per the germline V gene, CDR1 is SGHAT and CDR2 is FQNNGV. The CDR3 nucleotides read TGTGCCAGCAGCTTAGGCACGGCCGAGCAGTACTTC. Translating it yields CASSLGTAEQYF.

This clonotype was recorded a few times. This chain connects TRBV5-1 to TRBJ2-7, with 9 positions matching TRBD1. The germline V gene has CDR1 SGHRS and CDR2 YFSETQ. This CDR3 comprises 13 residues. J was trimmed by 6 bases and V by 3 bases; bases with no gene match: 4. CDR3 bases: TGCGCCAGCAGCTGGACAGGGGAGGGCGAGCAGTACTTC. It encodes CASSWTGEGEQYF.

This clonotype was picked up many times. The chain couples TRBV7-2 to TRBJ2-3, with D unclear. Looked up from germline, CDR1 is SGHTA and CDR2 is FQGNSA. Trimming removed 5 bases at V and 0 bases at J, with 12 bases between. The CDR3 runs 15 residues. The chain's CDR3 is CASSRALLSTDTQYF. DNA for the CDR3: TGTGCCAGCAGCCGAGCCCTTCTTAGCACAGATACGCAGTATTTT.

This clonotype has a count of ten or more. The rearrangement links TRBV18 to TRBJ1-1; D ambiguous. V gave up 4 bases and J gave up 4 bases, with 10 bases separating them. The CDR3 loop spans 13 amino acids. The germline CDR1 and CDR2 sequences are KGHSH and LQKENI. In nucleotides, the CDR3 is TGTGCCAGCTCACAGGGAGAGAGCACTGAAGCTTTCTTT. Translating gives CASSQGESTEAFF. Complete variable domain (other parts from reference TRBV18 and TRBJ1-1): NAGVMQNPRHLVRRRGQEARLRCSPMKGHSHVYWYRQLPEEGLKFMVYLQKENIIDESGMPKERFSAEFPKEGPSILRIQQVVRGDSAAYFCASSQGESTEAFFGQGTRLTVV.

This clonotype was recorded at least ten times. The chain couples TRBV20-1 to TRBJ1-2, with TRBD1 as a possible D gene (5 bases). The CDR3 totals 15 residues. Germline CDR1 reads DFQATT; CDR2 reads SNEGSKA (reference sequence). V dropped 2 bases and J dropped 2 bases, with 15 bases sitting between them. CDR3 residues: CSARPQVVANYGYTF. The CDR3 region has the DNA TGCAGTGCTAGACCACAGGTAGTCGCAAACTATGGCTACACCTTC.

This clonotype came up many times. This chain connects TRBV7-8 to TRBJ2-7; 10 bases line up with TRBD2. CDR1 is SGHVS, CDR2 FQNEAQ, per germline. This CDR3 has 15 amino acids. Losses at the gene ends were 6 bases for V and 3 bases for J; bases not matched to a gene: 8. The CDR3 sequence is CASSGGSGGVYEQYF. The CDR3, as DNA: TGTGCCAGCAGTGGGGGGAGCGGGGGGGTCTACGAGCAGTACTTC.

This clonotype was counted many times. The V and J genes are TRBV12-3 or TRBV12-4 and TRBJ1-2, with 10 nucleotides matching TRBD1. After removal of 6 bases from V and 0 bases from J, the junction contained 7 bases not matched to a gene. The CDR3 has 16 residues. CDR3 loop: CASRAAGTGANYGYTF. The CDR3 region has the DNA TGTGCCAGCAGGGCTGCAGGGACAGGGGCTAACTATGGCTACACCTTC.

This clonotype was seen many times. This chain uses TRBV27 with TRBJ1-2; a possible D gene is TRBD1 (6 bases). V shed 3 bases and J shed 0 bases, with 8 bases lying between them. Germline V gives CDR1 MNHEY, CDR2 SMNVEV (reference sequence). The CDR3 extends over 14 amino acids. CDR3 in amino acids: CASSFGTTNYGYTF. Here the CDR3 DNA reads TGTGCCAGCAGTTTTGGGACAACTAACTATGGCTACACCTTC.

In this sample, this clonotype turned up many times. V is TRBV11-2 and J is TRBJ2-7, with D unclear. The CDR3 contains 14 residues. V was trimmed by 3 bases and J by 0 bases, leaving 9 bases between them. The germline gives CDR1 SGHAT, CDR2 FQNNGV. CDR3 protein: CASSFDPSSYEQYF. Here the CDR3 DNA reads TGTGCCAGCAGCTTCGATCCCAGCTCCTACGAGCAGTACTTC.

This clonotype was recorded a few times. The J gene is TRBJ1-1, the V gene TRBV19; D gene uncertain. Germline CDR1 is LNHDA and CDR2 is SQIVND (reference sequence). The CDR3 totals 12 residues. Trimming took off 5 bases at V and 8 bases at J, with 12 bases between the two ends. The CDR3: CASSPGRPEAFF. CDR3 DNA sequence: TGTGCCAGTAGTCCAGGACGGCCGGAAGCTTTCTTT.

In its sample, this clonotype was seen many times. The V and J genes are TRBV18 and TRBJ2-1; D is undetermined. The CDR3 runs to 12 residues. The V end was cut by 1 base, the J end by 6 bases, with 4 bases between. The germline V gene encodes CDR1 KGHSH and CDR2 LQKENI. CDR3 bases: TGTGCCAGCTCACCACGAAGCAATGAGCAGTTCTTC. Amino acid sequence: CASSPRSNEQFF.

This clonotype was counted ten times or more. This sequence joins TRBV5-5 and TRBJ1-2, with 10 bases matching TRBD1. V was pared by 6 bases and J by 7 bases, with 12 bases of the junction left unmatched. Germline V CDR1 and CDR2: SGHKS, YYEKEE (reference sequence). The CDR3 is made up of 15 amino acids. The CDR3 region is CASNTFGQGDFGYTF. CDR3 DNA: TGTGCCAGCAACACCTTCGGACAGGGGGATTTTGGCTACACCTTC.

This clonotype was observed at least ten times. The chain uses TRBV10-3 and TRBJ2-7; TRBD1 matches at 8 bases. The CDR3 spans 12 residues. The J segment lost 3 bases and the V segment lost 11 bases, leaving 6 bases of the junction unmatched. Per germline, CDR1 ENHRY and CDR2 SYGVKD. CDR3 DNA: TGTGCCGTACAGGGACAGGACTACGAGCAGTACTTC. Translated: CAVQGQDYEQYF.